This T cell receptor beta chain came from a study of blood T cells in healthy people across ages. Study results and caveats: Both higher diversity and more naive CD4+ cells marked long-lived donors when set against aged donors. Researchers judged that diversity estimates from one million T cells fell short of true values.

The authors ran a second PCR of 7 to 11 cycles using a sample-barcoded 5' primer and a J-beta primer mix. TCRdb called the 5' RACE reads again in MiXCR, with one record for every CDR3 protein. Among around 970,000 distinct CDR3 sequences listed, just over 50% were seen once. Points on this clonotype: Its matching antigen is unknown.

The V end lost 1 base, the J end lost 6 bases, and 4 bases lay between the germline ends. The CDR3 covers 11 residues. Per germline, CDR1 MNHNS and CDR2 SASEGT. The TCR comes from a woman in her sixties or seventies in good health. The J gene is TRBJ2-7, the V gene TRBV6-1; D remains ambiguous. Sequencing was done on a sample of blood. The CDR3 coding sequence is TGTGCCAGCAGTGAAGTGGTCGAGCAGTACTTC. Its translation: CASSEVVEQYF.